The subject of this entry is one T cell receptor beta chain. Its antigen remains unidentified. This sample is drawn from a study of response to subunit inactivated influenza vaccine. Trimming stripped 2 bases from V and 2 bases from J, with 13 bases between. The germline V gene encodes CDR1 MNHEY and CDR2 SVGEGT. The CDR3 is 17 amino acids. TCRdb itself ran the RT-PCR reads through MiXCR, one entry per CDR3 protein. The sample holds about 780,000 distinct CDR3 sequences, 15% to 20% seen once. Study-wide results and caveats: Authors suggested few new T cells are recruited by each seasonal influenza vaccination.

The source was PBMCs from blood, collected about 5 days after vaccination. This chain links TRBV6-2 or TRBV6-3 with TRBJ2-6, with D possibly TRBD2 on 6 matching bases. The source is a man aged 45-65 years who received an inactivated influenza vaccine. In DNA form, the CDR3 reads TGTGCCAGCAGTTACCCGATCTGGGGGGCTGGGGCCAACGTCCTGACTTTC. Translation gives CASSYPIWGAGANVLTF.